One sample yielded the 18 T cell receptor beta chains listed below, sequenced in a study of technical replicates of blood from a few donors. Clones were read by immunoSEQ multiplex PCR, and TCRdb kept only the in-frame ones, dropping some. This sample carries roughly 57,000 clones, 90% to 95% of them seen once, and the ten largest clones take 3% to 3.5%. The sample was PBMCs. These receptors came from a human donor in good health. Some clones in this sample may be carry-over from other donors' samples.

DNA for the CDR3: TGTGCCAGCAGCGCCCGAGGGGGATTCGGGAGCAATCAGCCCCAGCATTTT. Its translation: CASSARGGFGSNQPQHF. This chain joins TRBV27 and TRBJ1-5; D possibly corresponds to TRBD1 (6 bases). The CDR3 is 17 residues long. V was clipped by 6 bases and J by 1 base, with 19 bases between them. CDR1 is MNHEY and CDR2 is SMNVEV in the germline V gene (reference sequence).

This clone was picked up one time. V and J are TRBV7-2 and TRBJ1-5; no reliable D call. Looked up from germline, CDR1 is SGHTA and CDR2 is FQGNSA. V lost 6 bases, J lost 4 bases, and 16 bases lay in between. This CDR3 contains 15 residues. Here the CDR3 reads CASRREGGSNQPQHF. As DNA, the CDR3 is TGTGCCAGCAGGAGGGAGGGAGGATCAAATCAGCCCCAGCATTTT.

This clone was observed a few times. Other nucleotide sequences from this sample produce the same CDR3. This chain links TRBV5-4 with TRBJ2-3; 10 bases line up with TRBD2. CDR3 size: 15 residues. Germline-derived CDR1 and CDR2 are SGHNT and YYREEE (reference sequence). Trimming cost V 2 bases and J 5 bases; bases outside gene matches: 5. CDR3 protein: CASSLAGGPGDTQYF. DNA for the CDR3: TGTGCCAGCAGCTTAGCGGGGGGGCCTGGAGATACGCAGTATTTT.

The gene calls are TRBV11-2 and TRBJ2-7; 8 bases line up with TRBD1. V was clipped by 0 bases and J by 4 bases; unmatched bases: 5. The CDR3 is 15 residues long. Germline-derived CDR1 and CDR2 are SGHAT and FQNNGV. CDR3: CASSLETGGSYEQYF. In nucleotides, the CDR3 is TGTGCCAGCAGCTTAGAAACAGGGGGGAGTTACGAGCAGTACTTC.

V and J are TRBV6-5 and TRBJ1-1; TRBD1 aligns across 7 bases. The germline CDR1 and CDR2 sequences are MNHEY and SVGAGI. This CDR3 contains 16 residues. V shed 4 bases, J shed 5 bases, and the junction held 13 bases outside the gene matches. The CDR3 protein is CASSSVGQVIGTEAFF. As DNA, the CDR3 is TGTGCCAGCAGTTCCGTCGGACAGGTTATCGGGACTGAAGCTTTCTTT.

The chain joins TRBV19 to TRBJ2-2; tentatively, D is TRBD1 (6 bases). CDR3 size: 16 residues. Germline V lookup: CDR1 LNHDA, CDR2 SQIVND (reference sequence). Trimming stripped 5 bases from V and 1 base from J, with 14 bases between. The CDR3 region has the DNA TGTGCCAGTAGTCTCTACCCACAGGGGAACACCGGGGAGCTGTTTTTT. Translated, it gives CASSLYPQGNTGELFF.

This clone was counted a single time. The V and J genes are TRBV7-2 and TRBJ2-2; TRBD2 agrees at 7 bases. V trimming: 2 bases; J trimming: 4 bases; junction bases outside the gene matches: 10. Germline V lookup: CDR1 SGHTA, CDR2 FQGNSA. The CDR3 runs 17 residues. CDR3 residues: CASSLLGGGLGTGELFF. The DNA for the CDR3 is TGTGCCAGCAGCTTATTGGGGGGAGGGCTGGGCACCGGGGAGCTGTTTTTT.

The rearrangement links TRBV7-8 to TRBJ1-4; a weak D match, TRBD1 (5 bases). V was trimmed by 5 bases and J by 0 bases, leaving 13 bases between them. The germline gives CDR1 SGHVS, CDR2 FQNEAQ. The length of the CDR3 is 16 residues. The CDR3 sequence: CASSPRGGSTNEKLFF. The CDR3 bases are TGTGCCAGCAGCCCACGGGGGGGATCAACTAATGAAAAACTGTTTTTT. Looking up the rest from reference TRBV7-8 and TRBJ1-4 gives the full variable domain: GAGVSQSPRYKVAKRGQDVALRCDPISGHVSLFWYQQALGQGPEFLTYFQNEAQLDKSGLPSDRFFAERPEGSVSTLKIQRTQQEDSAVYLCASSPRGGSTNEKLFFGSGTQLSVL.

Regarding this clone: The sample contains more than one DNA sequence encoding this CDR3. The V call is TRBV7-7, the J call TRBJ2-1, with TRBD2 as a possible D gene (5 bases). V lost 2 bases and J 0 bases, leaving 8 bases between the germline ends. Germline V gives CDR1 SSHAT, CDR2 FNYEAQ (reference sequence). This CDR3 spans 15 amino acids. CDR3 in DNA: TGTGCCAGCAGCTTAACTGGGAGCTCCTACAATGAGCAGTTCTTC. This gives the protein CASSLTGSSYNEQFF.

The chain combines TRBV7-8 with TRBJ1-1, with TRBD1 identical over 7 bases. CDR3 size: 14 residues. After removal of 4 bases from V and 3 bases from J, the junction contained 5 bases not matched to a gene. CDR1 is SGHVS and CDR2 is FQNEAQ in the germline V gene. CDR3 loop: CASSSETGYTEAFF. CDR3 nucleotide sequence: TGTGCCAGCAGCTCCGAGACAGGGTACACTGAAGCTTTCTTT. Together with reference TRBV7-8 and TRBJ1-1, the CDR3 gives the full variable domain: GAGVSQSPRYKVAKRGQDVALRCDPISGHVSLFWYQQALGQGPEFLTYFQNEAQLDKSGLPSDRFFAERPEGSVSTLKIQRTQQEDSAVYLCASSSETGYTEAFFGQGTRLTVV.

This clone has more than one count but fewer than ten. The rearrangement uses TRBV11-3 and TRBJ2-1; the D is unclear. Trimming removed 5 bases from V and 10 bases from J, with 12 bases in between. CDR1 is SGHNT, CDR2 YENEEA, per germline. This CDR3 region has 12 residues. The CDR3 nucleotides read TGTGCCAGCAGCACCGGAGAAAGAGAGCAGTTCTTC. This sequence encodes CASSTGEREQFF. The full variable domain, completed using reference TRBV11-3 and TRBJ2-1, is EAGVVQSPRYKIIEKKQPVAFWCNPISGHNTLYWYLQNLGQGPELLIRYENEEAVDDSQLPKDRFSAERLKGVDSTLKIQPAELGDSAVYLCASSTGEREQFFGPGTRLTVL.

This clone was counted a single time. The rearrangement joins TRBV5-4 to TRBJ1-4; no clear D gene. Deletions cut 4 bases from V and 3 bases from J, with 16 bases between. Per the germline V gene, CDR1 is SGHNT and CDR2 is YYREEE (reference sequence). This CDR3 contains 16 residues. The CDR3 bases are TGTGCCAGCAGCGGGGAGGGCCCGAAGGCTAATGAAAAACTGTTTTTT. Its protein product is CASSGEGPKANEKLFF.

This sequence joins TRBV7-2 and TRBJ2-7, with D possibly matching TRBD1 (5 bases). The ends were cut back, 5 bases at V and 0 bases at J, with 11 bases in the middle. The CDR3 covers 14 residues. Germline V lookup: CDR1 SGHTA, CDR2 FQGNSA. The CDR3 sequence: CASSAYRSSYEQYF. The CDR3 DNA is TGTGCCAGCAGCGCATACAGGAGCTCCTACGAGCAGTACTTC.

CDR3 protein: CASSYGSGRAYEQYF. The CDR3 DNA follows: TGTGCCAGCAGTTACGGTAGCGGGAGGGCGTACGAGCAGTACTTC. J is TRBJ2-7 and V is TRBV6-6; the match to TRBD2 covers 11 bases. Trimming removed 2 bases from V and 4 bases from J; junction bases left unmatched: 4. This CDR3 is built from 15 residues. CDR1 and CDR2 from the germline V gene are MNHNY and SVGAGI (reference sequence).

The chain employs TRBV5-5 and TRBJ1-3, with 9 bases aligning to TRBD1. Germline V gene lookup returns CDR1 SGHKS and CDR2 YYEKEE (reference sequence). This CDR3 is built from 16 residues. Germline trimming cut 4 bases from V and 4 bases from J; bases unmatched to any gene: 9. CDR3 region: CASSGAGTGLGNTIYF. CDR3 in DNA: TGTGCCAGCAGCGGTGCCGGGACAGGGCTGGGAAACACCATATATTTT.

V usage is TRBV12-5 and J usage is TRBJ2-2; 14 bases are shared with TRBD2. This CDR3 has 17 amino acids. The V and J ends lost 6 bases and 4 bases, in that order; junction bases with no gene match: 7. CDR1 and CDR2 (germline): LGHNT, FRNRAP. CDR3 bases: TGTGCTAGTGGGCCGACTAGCGGGGGGGCGGGCACCGGGGAGCTGTTTTTT. Amino acid sequence: CASGPTSGGAGTGELFF.

The chain uses TRBV7-2 and TRBJ2-6; D might be TRBD2 (6 bases). Germline assignment: CDR1 SGHTA and CDR2 FQGNSA. V was cut by 1 base and J by 0 bases, with 7 bases left in between. CDR3 length: 16 amino acids. The CDR3 nucleotides read TGTGCCAGCAGCTTAGGGGACTTCTCTGGGGCCAACGTCCTGACTTTC. Protein sequence: CASSLGDFSGANVLTF.

The chain's CDR3 is CASISTGGLNYGYTF. The CDR3 bases are TGTGCCAGCATCTCAACGGGCGGGTTGAACTATGGCTACACCTTC. The rearrangement uses TRBV6-6 and TRBJ1-2; D unclear. The CDR3 extends over 15 amino acids. The V and J ends lost 7 bases and 2 bases respectively, with 17 bases between them. Germline V CDR1 and CDR2: MNHNY, SVGAGI (reference sequence).